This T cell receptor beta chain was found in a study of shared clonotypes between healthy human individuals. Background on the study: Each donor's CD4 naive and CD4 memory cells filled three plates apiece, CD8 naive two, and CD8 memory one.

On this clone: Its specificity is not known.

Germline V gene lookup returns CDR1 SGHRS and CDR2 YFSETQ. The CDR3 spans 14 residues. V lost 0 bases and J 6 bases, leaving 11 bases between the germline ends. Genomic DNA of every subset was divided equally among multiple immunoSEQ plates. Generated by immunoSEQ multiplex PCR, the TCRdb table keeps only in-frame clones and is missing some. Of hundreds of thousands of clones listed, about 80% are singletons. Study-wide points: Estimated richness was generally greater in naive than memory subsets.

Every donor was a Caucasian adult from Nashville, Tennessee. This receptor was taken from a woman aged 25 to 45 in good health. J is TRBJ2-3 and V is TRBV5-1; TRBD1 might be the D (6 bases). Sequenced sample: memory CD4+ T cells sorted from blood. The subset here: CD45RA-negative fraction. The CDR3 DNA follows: TGCGCCAGCAGCTTGGGTGCAGGGGTGGATACGCAGTATTTT. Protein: CASSLGAGVDTQYF.